This T cell receptor (beta chain) was sequenced in a study of regulatory T cells in long-lasting Graves disease. Time point described: newly diagnosed GD, antithyroid drugs for less than 3 months. TCR sequences were obtained from RNA taken from PBMCs. This clonotype appeared a few times. The CDR3 spans 13 residues. J gave up 7 bases and V 7 bases, and 3 bases lay outside the gene matches. Looked up from germline, CDR1 is MDHEN and CDR2 is SYDVKM. CDR3-region Arm-PCR and iRepertoire HTBI primers produced the TCR beta libraries. In TCRdb, the multiplex PCR reads were re-called with MiXCR into one record per CDR3 protein. The sample contains roughly 510,000 distinct CDR3 sequences, 15% to 20% of which appear only once. These same records also appear under a second study, on T cells in Graves' hyperthyroidism and ophthalmopathy. That source reports: HTBI primers drove first-round RT-PCR of the TCR CDR3.

The starting material was peripheral blood mononuclear cells (PBMCs), obtained at new diagnosis, from a patient treated with antithyroid drugs. The chain recombines TRBV28 with TRBJ1-6, with TRBD1 matching over 8 bases. The sequence came from a man between 18 and 29 years old with Graves disease. The CDR3 loop reads CASKRTGNSPLHF. The CDR3 DNA sequence: TGTGCCAGCAAAAGGACAGGGAATTCACCCCTCCACTTT.